This is a list of T cell receptor beta chains from one sample in a study of shared clonotypes between healthy human individuals. Some clones are missing from TCRdb's copy, which holds only in-frame ones; the method was immunoSEQ multiplex PCR. Of around 700,000 clones detected, approximately 79% appear once; the ten largest clones hold 1.5% to 2%. Sequenced input: memory CD4+ T cells sorted from blood. The source is a woman aged 25-40 years in good health. Each CDR3 is given with its conserved first and last residue. Fields, in order: clone size, V gene, D gene, J gene, CDR3 protein, CDR3 DNA. A D gene is named only where the DNA matches it firmly. Not every row has a clone size; where given, it reads once, few, many or a size class.

few,TRBV30,.,TRBJ1-1,CAWSTQAEKAFF,TGTGCCTGGAGTACCCAAGCCGAGAAAGCTTTCTTT
.,TRBV25-1,TRBD1,TRBJ1-1,CASSQQGAKGTEAFF,TGTGCCAGCAGTCAACAGGGGGCAAAGGGCACTGAAGCTTTCTTT
once,TRBV2,.,TRBJ1-4,CASTMTSVGEKLFF,TGTGCCAGCACCATGACCTCTGTAGGGGAAAAACTGTTTTTT
.,TRBV5-1,.,TRBJ2-5,CASKENQETQYF,TGCGCCAGCAAGGAAAACCAAGAGACCCAGTACTTC
.,TRBV29-1,TRBD1,TRBJ2-1,CSVRQGARNEQFF,TGCAGCGTGAGACAGGGGGCGCGAAATGAGCAGTTCTTC
.,TRBV7-9,.,TRBJ2-2,CASSSGLENTGELFF,TGTGCCAGCAGCTCGGGACTGGAAAACACCGGGGAGCTGTTTTTT
.,TRBV5-1,.,TRBJ1-1,CASSFGQSNTEAFF,TGCGCCAGCAGCTTTGGGCAGAGTAACACTGAAGCTTTCTTT
.,TRBV7-2,TRBD1,TRBJ1-2,CASSVGQGYGYTF,TGTGCCAGCAGCGTTGGACAGGGGTATGGCTACACCTTC
.,TRBV7-7,TRBD2,TRBJ2-1,CASSYGLAGFNEQFF,TGTGCCAGCAGCTATGGACTAGCGGGATTCAATGAGCAGTTCTTC
.,TRBV5-1,TRBD2,TRBJ2-5,CASSPGGEPETQYF,TGCGCCAGCAGCCCTGGGGGGGAGCCAGAGACCCAGTACTTC
.,TRBV6-5,.,TRBJ2-7,CASSYSSTFSYEQYF,TGTGCCAGCAGTTACTCGAGTACTTTCTCCTACGAGCAGTACTTC
.,TRBV7-2,.,TRBJ1-1,CASSRLTARLLNTEAFF,TGTGCCAGCAGCAGACTGACAGCGAGACTTTTGAACACTGAAGCTTTCTTT
few,TRBV28,TRBD1,TRBJ1-2,CASRPTGRASGYTF,TGTGCCAGCCGACCGACAGGGAGGGCGAGTGGCTACACCTTC
many,TRBV6-6,.,TRBJ1-4,CASSVREKLFF,TGTGCCAGCAGTGTACGTGAAAAACTGTTTTTT
.,TRBV11-3,.,TRBJ1-1,CASSLEGRGITEAFF,TGTGCCAGCAGCTTAGAAGGAAGGGGGATCACTGAAGCTTTCTTT
.,TRBV5-1,.,TRBJ2-1,CASSLLGLQGSEQFF,TGCGCCAGCAGCTTGTTGGGGCTACAGGGATCTGAGCAGTTCTTC
few,TRBV28,.,TRBJ1-4,CATRKVNEKLFF,TGTGCCACAAGAAAGGTCAATGAAAAACTGTTTTTT
.,TRBV2,TRBD1,TRBJ2-7,CASSQWGQGYEQYF,TGTGCCAGCAGTCAATGGGGACAGGGTTACGAGCAGTACTTC
many,TRBV5-1,TRBD2,TRBJ2-1,CASSLGTSGYNEQFF,TGCGCCAGCAGCTTGGGGACTAGCGGATACAATGAGCAGTTCTTC
.,TRBV9,TRBD2,TRBJ2-1,CASSVVSGASNEQFF,TGTGCCAGCAGCGTAGTTAGCGGGGCCAGCAATGAGCAGTTCTTC
.,TRBV28,.,TRBJ2-6,CASSQGVAGANVLTF,TGTGCCAGCAGTCAAGGGGTTGCGGGGGCCAACGTCCTGACTTTC
.,TRBV29-1,.,TRBJ1-3,CSVAVRGDATSSGNTIYF,TGCAGCGTAGCCGTCCGGGGGGACGCCACCTCCTCTGGAAACACCATATATTTT
.,TRBV28,TRBD2,TRBJ2-5,CAGSFQLAGTQETQYF,TGTGCCGGCAGTTTCCAATTAGCGGGAACTCAAGAGACCCAGTACTTC
.,TRBV5-1,.,TRBJ2-1,CASSFLNEQFF,TGCGCCAGCAGCTTCTTGAATGAGCAGTTCTTC
many,TRBV6-5,.,TRBJ2-2,CASTLGAGELFF,TGTGCCAGCACCCTCGGTGCCGGGGAGCTGTTTTTT
.,TRBV7-2,.,TRBJ1-5,CASSLAGGINQPQHF,TGTGCCAGCAGCTTAGCAGGGGGGATAAATCAGCCCCAGCATTTT
few,TRBV27,.,TRBJ2-5,CASPPVGRAETQYF,TGTGCCAGCCCCCCGGTCGGGAGAGCGGAGACCCAGTACTTC
.,TRBV19,.,TRBJ2-2,CASSKQGEAGELFF,TGTGCCAGTAGTAAGCAGGGTGAAGCCGGGGAGCTGTTTTTT
.,TRBV11-2,TRBD2,TRBJ2-1,CASSLGGNYNEQFF,TGTGCCAGCAGCTTGGGGGGGAATTATAATGAGCAGTTCTTC
.,TRBV15,.,TRBJ2-3,CATSRDKTAPRTDTQYF,TGTGCCACCAGCAGAGATAAAACAGCCCCGCGCACAGATACGCAGTATTTT
.,TRBV7-8,.,TRBJ1-1,CASSLEAHTEAFF,TGTGCCAGCAGCTTAGAGGCGCACACTGAAGCTTTCTTT
.,TRBV29-1,TRBD2,TRBJ2-7,CSVAGLAAYEQYF,TGCAGCGTTGCGGGACTAGCGGCCTACGAGCAGTACTTC
.,TRBV29-1,.,TRBJ2-3,CSVAQGTSTDTQYF,TGCAGCGTCGCTCAGGGTACTAGCACAGATACGCAGTATTTT
.,TRBV28,.,TRBJ2-7,CASSFRPGDRTYEQYF,TGTGCCAGCAGTTTTAGGCCGGGAGATCGCACCTACGAGCAGTACTTC
once,TRBV15,.,TRBJ2-7,CATSGGSHEQYF,TGTGCCACCAGCGGGGGGTCCCACGAGCAGTACTTC
.,TRBV5-5,TRBD1,TRBJ2-5,CASSTGPGQGETQYF,TGTGCCAGCAGCACCGGCCCGGGACAGGGAGAGACCCAGTACTTC
.,TRBV5-1,TRBD2,TRBJ2-3,CASSLVTSGLTDTQYF,TGCGCCAGCAGCTTGGTAACTAGCGGACTCACAGATACGCAGTATTTT